The sequence of this TCR beta chain was determined in a study of blood T cell repertoires in COVID-19. Study-wide background: Acute-phase and convalescent COVID-19 samples originated in the United States, Italy and Spain. The analysed material was cDNA or gDNA that came from T cells, B-cell-depleted T cells, or PBMCs.

This clone was seen a single time. Per the authors' pipeline: Scientists estimated how many nucleated cells there were by amplifying reference gene primers. The data were produced by immunoSEQ multiplex PCR, yet TCRdb's version contains in-frame clones alone and is incomplete. V, J and clone size are those of that table, while D and trimming were read from the DNA. The table shows 30,000 to 40,000 clones, with less than 90% occurring only once. V gave up 8 bases and J gave up 5 bases, with 9 bases separating them. CDR3 length: 11 amino acids. Germline V lookup: CDR1 LNHNV, CDR2 YYDKDF (reference sequence).

This rearrangement joins TRBV15 to TRBJ2-5; D is ambiguous. The TCR sequence derives from a man aged 70 or older with active COVID-19. Sequencing was performed on peripheral blood. In nucleotides, the CDR3 is TGTGCCACCCGGATAGCTGAGACCCAGTACTTC. Translated, it gives CATRIAETQYF.